These T cell receptor beta chains were read from a single sample in a study of T cell responses to AZD1222 COVID-19 vaccine. Measured with immunoSEQ multiplex PCR; TCRdb has only the in-frame clones, and not every one. The sample contains 110,000 to 150,000 clones, just under 95% of which appear only once. The sequences come from peripheral blood, collected after recovery from COVID-19. All receptors derive from an adult who had recovered from COVID-19. CDR3s include the opening cysteine and the closing phenylalanine or tryptophan.

j_call: TRBJ1-6; v_call: TRBV5-1; cdr3_length: 16; cdr3_aa: CASSLLSRQSDSPLHF
j_call: TRBJ2-7; v_call: TRBV10-3; cdr3_length: 14; cdr3_aa: CAISPGQGSYEQYF
j_call: TRBJ1-4; v_call: TRBV15; cdr3_length: 15; cdr3_aa: CATSKEIAVNEKLFF
j_call: TRBJ1-2; v_call: TRBV3-1/TRBV3-2; cdr3_length: 14; cdr3_aa: CASGDRGLNYGYTF
j_call: TRBJ2-7; v_call: TRBV7-9; cdr3_length: 14; cdr3_aa: CASSAWTETYEQYF
j_call: TRBJ2-5; v_call: TRBV5-8; cdr3_length: 14; cdr3_aa: CASSFGQIQETQYF
j_call: TRBJ2-1; v_call: TRBV3-1/TRBV3-2; cdr3_length: 14; cdr3_aa: CASSQDSMYNEQFF
j_call: TRBJ1-5; v_call: TRBV19; cdr3_length: 12; cdr3_aa: CASSMSNQPQHF
j_call: TRBJ1-2; v_call: TRBV19; cdr3_length: 15; cdr3_aa: CASTPLETGTYGYTF
j_call: TRBJ2-1; v_call: TRBV7-9; cdr3_length: 16; cdr3_aa: CASSPLAGGNYNEQFF
j_call: TRBJ2-7; v_call: TRBV7-9; cdr3_length: 13; cdr3_aa: CASSHRQSYEQYF
j_call: TRBJ1-2; v_call: TRBV7-9; cdr3_length: 16; cdr3_aa: CASSSGLEFTNYGYTF
j_call: TRBJ1-2; v_call: TRBV20-1; cdr3_length: 16; cdr3_aa: CSASTGPLTLSYGYTF
j_call: TRBJ2-3; v_call: TRBV4-2; cdr3_length: 20; cdr3_aa: CASRRSGTSGRGLSTDTQYF
j_call: TRBJ2-5; v_call: TRBV7-2; cdr3_length: 16; cdr3_aa: CASSRPRGLAQETQYF
j_call: TRBJ2-2; v_call: TRBV18; cdr3_length: 15; cdr3_aa: CASSRGLAGVGELFF
j_call: TRBJ1-5; v_call: TRBV27; cdr3_length: 14; cdr3_aa: CASSLKVSNQPQHF
j_call: TRBJ1-1; v_call: TRBV7-3; cdr3_length: 15; cdr3_aa: CASSLTRDPNTEAFF
j_call: TRBJ2-7; v_call: TRBV28; cdr3_length: 14; cdr3_aa: CASTLSGRGYEQYF
j_call: TRBJ1-3; v_call: TRBV3-1/TRBV3-2; cdr3_length: 16; cdr3_aa: CASSRPRTASGNTIYF
j_call: TRBJ1-3; v_call: TRBV10-3; cdr3_length: 16; cdr3_aa: CAISDRDRDSGNTIYF
j_call: TRBJ2-3; v_call: TRBV6-4; cdr3_length: 13; cdr3_aa: CASSRGDTDTQYF
j_call: TRBJ2-6; v_call: TRBV11-2; cdr3_length: 13; cdr3_aa: CASSYPGANVLTF
j_call: TRBJ1-3; v_call: TRBV7-9; cdr3_length: 12; cdr3_aa: CASSLPGGPIYF
j_call: TRBJ1-1; v_call: TRBV3-1/TRBV3-2; cdr3_length: 14; cdr3_aa: CASSQDPANTEAFF
j_call: TRBJ2-1; v_call: TRBV15; cdr3_length: 13; cdr3_aa: CATSGVGWKEQFF
j_call: TRBJ1-1; v_call: TRBV19; cdr3_length: 13; cdr3_aa: CASSILWNTEAFF
j_call: TRBJ2-3; v_call: TRBV5-1; cdr3_length: 14; cdr3_aa: CASRDSRSTDTQYF
j_call: TRBJ2-1; v_call: TRBV20-1; cdr3_length: 11; cdr3_aa: CSADSNAVQFF
j_call: TRBJ1-1; v_call: TRBV27; cdr3_length: 14; cdr3_aa: CASSLSGRGVEAFF
j_call: TRBJ2-5; v_call: TRBV18; cdr3_length: 14; cdr3_aa: CASSSNRGMETQYF
j_call: TRBJ1-6; v_call: TRBV11-3; cdr3_length: 15; cdr3_aa: CASSRGTGGDSPLHF
j_call: TRBJ1-4; v_call: TRBV7-9; cdr3_length: 11; cdr3_aa: CASSGNEKLFF
j_call: TRBJ2-3; v_call: TRBV19; cdr3_length: 16; cdr3_aa: CASSMNSGVPTDTQYF
j_call: TRBJ2-1; v_call: TRBV3-1/TRBV3-2; cdr3_length: 17; cdr3_aa: CASSQALQGSSYNEQFF
j_call: TRBJ2-1; v_call: TRBV27; cdr3_length: 15; cdr3_aa: CASSPRFSSYNEQFF
j_call: TRBJ2-7; v_call: TRBV28; cdr3_length: 13; cdr3_aa: CASSLFGTADKNF
j_call: TRBJ1-4; v_call: TRBV28; cdr3_length: 12; cdr3_aa: CASRGTAEKLFF
j_call: TRBJ1-2; v_call: TRBV11-2; cdr3_length: 12; cdr3_aa: CASSPTGDGYTF
j_call: TRBJ2-2; v_call: TRBV3-1/TRBV3-2; cdr3_length: 15; cdr3_aa: CASSQVRLASGELFF
j_call: TRBJ2-3; v_call: TRBV6-4; cdr3_length: 15; cdr3_aa: CASSDGTGGTDTQYF
j_call: TRBJ1-2; v_call: TRBV28; cdr3_length: 14; cdr3_aa: CASSFGQGLGGYTF
j_call: TRBJ1-2; v_call: TRBV24-1; cdr3_length: 11; cdr3_aa: CATSHGGAHTF
j_call: TRBJ1-6; v_call: TRBV4-1; cdr3_length: 15; cdr3_aa: CASSQGRGESSPLHF
j_call: TRBJ2-1; v_call: TRBV7-8; cdr3_length: 12; cdr3_aa: CASSRNLNEQFF
j_call: TRBJ1-1; v_call: TRBV21-1; cdr3_length: 14; cdr3_aa: CASSKNGRNTEAFF
j_call: TRBJ1-6; v_call: TRBV3-1/TRBV3-2; cdr3_length: 16; cdr3_aa: CASSPVRDSRNSPLHF
j_call: TRBJ1-2; v_call: TRBV2; cdr3_length: 15; cdr3_aa: CASILTVVSNYGYTF